These 20 T cell receptor beta chains were all obtained from the same sample, sequenced in a study of graft-versus-host responses after intestinal transplantation. What these receptors recognize is not known. Sequencing used immunoSEQ multiplex PCR; TCRdb keeps in-frame clones, though not all of them. This table holds about 97,000 clones, less than 95% found once. The material was unstimulated CD8+ T cells sorted from spleen or lymph node cells, obtained before transplant. These receptors were obtained from a human donor who was the organ donor for an intestinal transplant.

The chain joins TRBV7-9 to TRBJ1-1; D unclear. The CDR3 consists of 13 residues. The germline V gene encodes CDR1 SEHNR and CDR2 FQNEAQ (reference sequence). Trimming cost V 5 bases and J 4 bases, with 11 bases left between them. This CDR3 is CASSVTMSTEAFF. CDR3 nucleotides: TGTGCCAGCAGCGTAACCATGAGCACTGAAGCTTTCTTT.

The chain recombines TRBV10-2 with TRBJ2-5; 11 bases agree with TRBD2. CDR1 WSHSY and CDR2 SAAADI come from the germline V gene. The junction had 9 bases not matched to a gene; V was cut back by 8 bases and J by 1 base. The CDR3 covers 16 residues. CDR3 protein: CASGSLAGGLQETQYF. Written as DNA, the CDR3 is TGCGCCAGCGGGTCGCTAGCGGGGGGCCTCCAAGAGACCCAGTACTTC.

This chain connects TRBV6-5 to TRBJ2-2, with 8 bases that match TRBD1. The CDR3 is 15 amino acids. After removal of 7 bases from V and 1 base from J, the junction contained 5 bases not matched to a gene. In germline, CDR1 is MNHEY, CDR2 SVGAGI. CDR3 DNA: TGTGCCAGCAACGTACAGGGGGTGAACACCGGGGAGCTGTTTTTT. Encoded protein: CASNVQGVNTGELFF.

This chain connects TRBV30 to TRBJ1-2, with D maybe TRBD1 (5 bases). The CDR3 is made up of 12 amino acids. Trimming removed 0 bases at V and 7 bases at J, with 9 bases between. Germline V gene data show CDR1 as GTSNPN and CDR2 as SVGIG (reference sequence). The CDR3, as DNA: TGTGCCTGGAGTGTAGGTCAGGGTGGCTACACCTTC. This translates into CAWSVGQGGYTF.

This chain connects TRBV2 to TRBJ2-1, with 12 bases lining up with TRBD2. The CDR3 extends over 15 amino acids. V trimming: 6 bases; J trimming: 7 bases; junction bases outside the gene matches: 7. Per the germline V gene, CDR1 is SNHLY and CDR2 is FYNNEI. As DNA, the CDR3 is TGTGCCAGCAGCGACGTCCTAGCGGGGGGGAATGAGCAGTTCTTC. Translated: CASSDVLAGGNEQFF.

This sequence joins TRBV14 and TRBJ2-5; 8 nucleotides agree with TRBD2. The CDR3 runs to 22 residues. Losses at the gene ends were 1 base for V and 5 bases for J; bases not matched to a gene: 27. Germline V gives CDR1 SGHDN, CDR2 FVKESK. The CDR3 reads CASSQGADERGRAPSWWETQYF. For the CDR3, the DNA is TGTGCCAGCAGCCAAGGAGCCGATGAGCGGGGGCGCGCTCCGTCATGGTGGGAGACCCAGTACTTC. Together with reference TRBV14 and TRBJ2-5, the CDR3 gives the full variable domain: EAGVTQFPSHSVIEKGQTVTLRCDPISGHDNLYWYRRVMGKEIKFLLHFVKESKQDESGMPNNRFLAERTGGTYSTLKVQPAELEDSGVYFCASSQGADERGRAPSWWETQYFGPGTRLLVL.

This clone appeared a single time. The genes are TRBV2 and TRBJ2-5, with TRBD2 matching over 13 bases. CDR3 length: 17 residues. The germline gives CDR1 SNHLY, CDR2 FYNNEI. V dropped 4 bases and J dropped 5; count of bases not matched to a gene: 10. The CDR3 coding sequence is TGTGCCAGCAGTGGGTTGACTAGCGGGGGGCCCTTTGAGACCCAGTACTTC. This encodes CASSGLTSGGPFETQYF.

V usage is TRBV4-1 and J usage is TRBJ2-7; D may be TRBD1 (6 bases). Trimming took off 0 bases at V and 0 bases at J, with 12 bases between the two ends. CDR1 and CDR2 (germline): MGHRA, YSYEKL. This CDR3 is built from 16 residues. CDR3 protein: CASSQEGATHSYEQYF. Written as DNA, the CDR3 is TGCGCCAGCAGCCAAGAGGGGGCTACCCACTCCTACGAGCAGTACTTC.

V gene TRBV5-1 combines with J gene TRBJ2-7; 9 bases align to TRBD2. The V and J ends lost 4 bases and 5 bases, in that order; junction bases with no gene match: 4. The CDR3 spans 13 residues. Germline V lookup: CDR1 SGHRS, CDR2 YFSETQ. The DNA of the CDR3 is TGCGCCAGCAGCCTTAGCGGGGGACACGAGCAGTACTTC. Residues: CASSLSGGHEQYF.

The V call is TRBV2, the J call TRBJ2-1; perhaps TRBD2 as D (5 bases). The CDR3 totals 18 residues. Trimming took off 1 base at V and 8 bases at J, with 24 bases between the two ends. Germline V gene lookup returns CDR1 SNHLY and CDR2 FYNNEI. The DNA for the CDR3 is TGTGCCAGCAGTGAAGGTACCGGGAAGATCATCTTTTGGGATGAGCAGTTCTTC. Translation: CASSEGTGKIIFWDEQFF.

The V gene is TRBV29-1, the J gene TRBJ2-2; tentative D call: TRBD1 (6 bases). V lost 6 bases and J lost 5, with 13 bases in between. This CDR3 contains 13 residues. Germline-derived CDR1 and CDR2 are SQVTM and ANQGSEA. The CDR3 protein is CSVYLGQTGELFF. Written as DNA, the CDR3 is TGCAGCGTCTACCTCGGACAGACCGGGGAGCTGTTTTTT.

This clone appeared a single time. The rearrangement links TRBV27 to TRBJ1-2; D is perhaps TRBD1 (5 bases). CDR1 is MNHEY and CDR2 is SMNVEV in the germline V gene (reference sequence). CDR3 length equals 13 residues. Trimming stripped 3 bases from V and 4 bases from J, with 9 bases between. The CDR3 nucleotides are TGTGCCAGCAGTTTGGGGGGTACCTATGGCTACACCTTC. Encoded protein: CASSLGGTYGYTF.

A note on this clone: Distinct nucleotide sequences in the sample also encode this CDR3. The chain has TRBV6-4 and TRBJ2-5; TRBD2 aligns across 8 bases. CDR1 and CDR2 from the germline V gene are MRHNA and SNTAGT. This CDR3 has 18 residues. V shed 8 bases and J 1 base; nucleotides not matched to a gene: 18. The DNA of the CDR3 is TGTGCCAGCCTGCCCAGAGATTGGAGCGGGGGCCTCCAAGAGACCCAGTACTTC. This gives the protein CASLPRDWSGGLQETQYF.

V and J are TRBV7-8 and TRBJ2-7; D may be TRBD1 (5 bases). The CDR3 loop spans 15 amino acids. Trimming removed 3 bases from V and 0 bases from J, with 12 bases in between. Germline CDR1 SGHVS, CDR2 FQNEAQ. CDR3 DNA: TGTGCCAGCAGCTTTCAGGGTCAGGGCTCCTACGAGCAGTACTTC. It translates to CASSFQGQGSYEQYF.

The rearrangement uses TRBV10-3 and TRBJ2-3, with 11 positions matching TRBD2. V dropped 8 bases and J dropped 2; count of bases not matched to a gene: 12. Germline CDR1 is ENHRY and CDR2 is SYGVKD. The CDR3 has 17 residues. The DNA of the CDR3 is TGTGCCATCGCCCTAGCGGGGGGTTCTCGCCACACAGATACGCAGTATTTT. This codes for CAIALAGGSRHTDTQYF.

The sample holds one count of this clone. The chain employs TRBV4-1 and TRBJ2-5, with TRBD1 matching over 8 bases. This CDR3 region has 15 residues. CDR1 MGHRA and CDR2 YSYEKL come from the germline V gene. With 3 bases clipped from V and 5 bases from J, the junction kept 8 bases outside the gene matches. The DNA for the CDR3 is TGCGCCAGCAGCCAGAGTCCAGGGGGCGGGGAGACCCAGTACTTC. It yields the protein CASSQSPGGGETQYF.

This clone was counted once. V is TRBV9 and J is TRBJ2-5; D gene uncertain. Trimming stripped 0 bases from V and 2 bases from J, with 5 bases between. Germline V gene data show CDR1 as SGDLS and CDR2 as YYNGEE. This CDR3 contains 13 residues. The CDR3 protein is CASSVATQETQYF. The CDR3 bases are TGTGCCAGCAGCGTAGCCACTCAAGAGACCCAGTACTTC. Looking up the rest from reference TRBV9 and TRBJ2-5 gives the full variable domain: DSGVTQTPKHLITATGQRVTLRCSPRSGDLSVYWYQQSLDQGLQFLIQYYNGEERAKGNILERFSAQQFPDLHSELNLSSLELGDSALYFCASSVATQETQYFGPGTRLLVL.

The chain couples TRBV12-5 to TRBJ2-7; 12 bases are shared with TRBD2. This CDR3 contains 17 residues. V shed 1 base and J 2 bases; nucleotides not matched to a gene: 6. Germline V gives CDR1 LGHNT, CDR2 FRNRAP. CDR3 region: CASGLAPRTSGAYEQYF. The CDR3 DNA reads TGTGCTAGTGGTTTGGCTCCCCGGACTAGCGGGGCCTACGAGCAGTACTTC.

This clone has more than one count but fewer than ten. The chain employs TRBV30 and TRBJ1-3, with a weak D call TRBD1 (6 bases). The germline CDR1 and CDR2 sequences are GTSNPN and SVGIG (reference sequence). The V end lost 4 bases, the J end lost 1 base, and 14 bases lay between the germline ends. The CDR3 spans 15 residues. The CDR3 loop reads CAWNSGGTSGNTIYF. CDR3 coding DNA: TGTGCCTGGAATTCGGGGGGCACATCTGGAAACACCATATATTTT.

CDR3 sequence: CASSLTGQPQHF. The DNA for the CDR3 is TGTGCCAGCAGCTTGACTGGCCAGCCCCAGCATTTT. The chain links TRBV13 to TRBJ1-5; D ambiguous. The CDR3 spans 12 residues. Germline V lookup: CDR1 PRHDT, CDR2 FYEKMQ (reference sequence). Trimming took 3 bases from V and 7 from J, leaving 7 bases between them. Combining the CDR3 with reference TRBV13 and TRBJ1-5 gives the whole variable domain AAGVIQSPRHLIKEKRETATLKCYPIPRHDTVYWYQQGPGQDPQFLISFYEKMQSDKGSIPDRFSAQQFSDYHSELNMSSLELGDSALYFCASSLTGQPQHFGDGTRLSIL.